This passage covers 30 T cell receptor beta chains from one sample sequenced in a study of post-analysis software for immune sequencing data. Carried by the TCR beta cDNA libraries were unique molecular identifiers. TCRdb re-analysed the PCR reads in MiXCR, keeping a single row per CDR3 protein. Seen here are over 250,000 distinct CDR3 sequences, about 38% observed once, and the top ten hold around 5%. The antigens for these receptors are not known. Study findings and constraints: Patients had higher frequencies than controls of five TRBV segments, including TRBV5-6, TRBV5-1 and TRBV20-1.

Sequenced sample: blood. Every receptor here comes from a girl aged 10-17 years with multiple sclerosis.

This clonotype was observed a handful of times. The chain couples TRBV28 to TRBJ2-3; 10 bases fit TRBD2. CDR1 and CDR2 from the germline V gene are MDHEN and SYDVKM. The CDR3 is 16 residues long. J gave up 0 bases and V 3 bases, and 3 bases lay outside the gene matches. DNA for the CDR3: TGTGCCAGCAGTTTTGAGCGGGGGGGTAGCACAGATACGCAGTATTTT. Translating gives CASSFERGGSTDTQYF. The full variable domain, in which reference TRBV28 and TRBJ2-3 provide the parts outside the CDR3, is DVKVTQSSRYLVKRTGEKVFLECVQDMDHENMFWYRQDPGLGLRLIYFSYDVKMKEKGDIPEGYSVSREKKERFSLILESASTNQTSMYLCASSFERGGSTDTQYFGPGTRLTVL.

The gene calls are TRBV12-3 or TRBV12-4 and TRBJ1-2; tentatively, D is TRBD1 (6 bases). The CDR3 contains 12 residues. V lost 8 bases to trimming and J lost 6 bases, with 13 bases between them. This chain's CDR3 is CASAFRGDGYTF. The CDR3 DNA reads TGTGCCAGCGCCTTTAGGGGGGATGGCTACACCTTC.

The V call is TRBV12-3 or TRBV12-4, the J call TRBJ1-1; no firm D call. Deletions cut 3 bases from V and 0 bases from J, with 14 bases between. The CDR3 is 16 residues long. This CDR3 reads CASSFGRPLMNTEAFF. The CDR3 DNA sequence: TGTGCCAGCAGTTTCGGCAGGCCATTGATGAACACTGAAGCTTTCTTT.

The J gene is TRBJ2-5, the V gene TRBV4-1, with D possibly TRBD1 on 6 matching bases. The CDR3 runs 15 residues. The ends were cut back, 6 bases at V and 5 bases at J, with 19 bases in the middle. Germline V lookup: CDR1 MGHRA, CDR2 YSYEKL. CDR3: CASSQPPGDPETQYF. The DNA of the CDR3 is TGCGCCAGCAGTCAACCTCCAGGGGACCCGGAGACCCAGTACTTC.

This clonotype was detected many times. The gene calls are TRBV5-1 and TRBJ1-1; 8 bases match TRBD1. In germline, CDR1 is SGHRS, CDR2 YFSETQ. The V and J ends lost 4 bases and 0 bases, in that order; junction bases with no gene match: 8. The CDR3 spans 16 residues. The CDR3 loop is CASSMGQVGLNTEAFF. The CDR3 DNA is TGCGCCAGCAGCATGGGACAGGTGGGTTTGAACACTGAAGCTTTCTTT.

This clonotype was counted only a few times. The CDR3 region has the DNA TGTGCCAGCAGCCCGGGACAGGGGCGAACCGGGGAGCTGTTTTTT. As protein: CASSPGQGRTGELFF. The chain links TRBV7-3 to TRBJ2-2; 10 bases align to TRBD1. Germline assignment: CDR1 SGHTA and CDR2 FQGTGA. The junction had 5 bases not matched to a gene; V was cut back by 5 bases and J by 5 bases. The CDR3 sequence is 15 residues long.

J is TRBJ2-4 and V is TRBV6-5; 9 bases match TRBD1. The J call may be mistaken, given a closer DNA end match to TRBJ2-7. CDR3 length equals 15 residues. Germline values: CDR1 MNHEY, CDR2 SVGAGI. Here the CDR3 DNA reads TGTGCCAGCAGTGAGCCCGGGACAGGGAGCTACGAGCAGTACTTC. Its translation: CASSEPGTGSYEQYF.

The chain is built from TRBV5-1 and TRBJ1-5; D is ambiguous. The CDR3 is 15 amino acids. V was trimmed by 0 bases and J by 3 bases, leaving 10 bases between them. In germline, CDR1 is SGHRS, CDR2 YFSETQ. CDR3 sequence (DNA): TGCGCCAGCAGCTTGGAAGGCAGGAACAATCAGCCCCAGCATTTT. It yields the protein CASSLEGRNNQPQHF.

Details on this clonotype: A much larger clone is a single base away; this may be a read error. V gene TRBV3-1 combines with J gene TRBJ1-1, with TRBD1 matching over 9 bases. This CDR3 comprises 16 residues. Germline CDR1 LGHDT, CDR2 YNNKEL (reference sequence). V gave up 4 bases and J gave up 7 bases; unmatched junction bases: 13. For the CDR3, the DNA is TGTGCCAGCAGCCGAGGACAGGGGATTGAAGTACGTGAAGCTTTCTTT. It yields the protein CASSRGQGIEVREAFF.

A few counts support this clonotype. The gene calls are TRBV4-1 and TRBJ1-2; 9 nucleotides agree with TRBD1. V lost 1 base to trimming and J lost 4 bases; unmatched junction nucleotides: 4. Germline V gene data show CDR1 as MGHRA and CDR2 as YSYEKL. The CDR3 has 15 residues. The CDR3 sequence: CASSQGGQGIYGYTF. In nucleotides, the CDR3 is TGCGCCAGCAGCCAAGGGGGACAGGGAATCTATGGCTACACCTTC.

This clonotype showed up just a few times. The chain employs TRBV7-9 and TRBJ1-3; D remains ambiguous. The V and J ends lost 1 base and 0 bases respectively, with 7 bases between them. This CDR3 comprises 15 residues. Looked up from germline, CDR1 is SEHNR and CDR2 is FQNEAQ (reference sequence). CDR3 nucleotide sequence: TGTGCCAGCAGCTTAGGGACGGACTCTGGAAACACCATATATTTT. Translation gives CASSLGTDSGNTIYF.

The J gene is TRBJ2-3, the V gene TRBV11-3, with D hard to call. V was cut by 3 bases and J by 2 bases, with 9 bases left in between. The CDR3 totals 14 residues. Germline-derived CDR1 and CDR2 are SGHNT and YENEEA. The CDR3 nucleotides are TGTGCCAGCAGCTTGGACGGGCCCACAGATACGCAGTATTTT. Protein product: CASSLDGPTDTQYF.

As to this clonotype: It may be a read error: a sequence one base away is much more abundant. This chain joins TRBV28 and TRBJ2-1, with 7 positions matching TRBD1. The germline CDR1 and CDR2 sequences are MDHEN and SYDVKM. Germline trimming cut 4 bases from V and 15 bases from J; bases unmatched to any gene: 6. This CDR3 comprises 11 residues. The CDR3 coding sequence is TGTGCCAGCAGTTGCTACAGGGGAACGTTCTTC. As protein: CASSCYRGTFF.

Comment on this clonotype: A clone one base away is much larger, so this may be a read error. The gene calls are TRBV7-8 and TRBJ1-5; TRBD1 aligns across 11 bases. Germline values: CDR1 SGHVS, CDR2 FQNEAQ. V lost 8 bases, J lost 6 bases, and 9 bases stayed unmatched. The CDR3 spans 15 residues. The CDR3 here is CASAEGTGGIQPQHF. CDR3 DNA sequence: TGTGCCAGCGCCGAGGGGACAGGGGGTATTCAGCCCCAGCATTTT.

In the case of this clonotype: This could be a read error, since a much larger clone is one nucleotide away. The chain links TRBV7-3 to TRBJ2-1, with unresolved D. V was trimmed by 3 bases and J by 6 bases, leaving 9 bases between them. This CDR3 region has 13 residues. CDR1 and CDR2 (germline): SGHTA, FQGTGA. Here the CDR3 reads CASSFEAFNEQFF. CDR3 in DNA: TGTGCCAGCAGCTTCGAGGCCTTCAATGAGCAGTTCTTC.

This clonotype came up many times. In DNA form, the CDR3 reads TGTGCCATCACCACGGGACTAGCCGTGAACACCGGGGAGCTGTTTTTT. It yields the protein CAITTGLAVNTGELFF. J is TRBJ2-2 and V is TRBV10-3; TRBD2 matches 9 bases. This CDR3 is built from 16 residues. The germline V gene has CDR1 ENHRY and CDR2 SYGVKD. V dropped 7 bases and J dropped 1; count of bases not matched to a gene: 7.

The table lists this clonotype with many counts. J is TRBJ2-1 and V is TRBV6-2 or TRBV6-3; 11 nucleotides agree with TRBD2. V trimming: 7 bases; J trimming: 0 bases; junction bases outside the gene matches: 14. This CDR3 has 19 residues. Germline V gives CDR1 MNHEY, CDR2 SVGEGT. DNA for the CDR3: TGTGCCAGCACCCCGAAAGGGCCTAGCGGGGGGAGCTCCTACAATGAGCAGTTCTTC. Amino acids: CASTPKGPSGGSSYNEQFF.

V is TRBV15 and J is TRBJ1-1, with D possibly TRBD1 on 5 matching bases. This CDR3 has 14 amino acids. The germline V gene encodes CDR1 LNHNV and CDR2 YYDKDF (reference sequence). Trimming shortened V by 1 base and J by 6 bases, and 12 bases separated the two germline ends. The CDR3 region is CATSRVGAWAEAFF. The DNA for the CDR3 is TGTGCCACCAGCAGAGTTGGGGCCTGGGCTGAAGCTTTCTTT.

A single count supports this clonotype. This sequence joins TRBV5-5 and TRBJ1-6; D is perhaps TRBD1 (5 bases). CDR3 length equals 14 residues. V lost 1 base and J 4 bases, leaving 6 bases between the germline ends. Germline CDR1 and CDR2: SGHKS and YYEKEE (reference sequence). CDR3 amino acids: CASSLQGYNSPLHF. The CDR3 region has the DNA TGTGCCAGCAGCTTGCAGGGATATAATTCACCCCTCCACTTT.

This clonotype came up many times. The rearrangement uses TRBV24-1 and TRBJ2-1; D is possibly TRBD1 or TRBD2 (5 bases each). Germline V gene data show CDR1 as KGHDR and CDR2 as SFDVKD. The length of the CDR3 is 11 residues. Trimming took off 5 bases at V and 13 bases at J, with 11 bases between the two ends. The CDR3 here is CATSGDRHQFF. The CDR3 bases are TGTGCCACCAGTGGGGACCGTCATCAGTTCTTC.

This clonotype was counted a few times. The chain uses TRBV5-1 and TRBJ2-2; possible D gene TRBD1, 5 bases. The ends were cut back, 2 bases at V and 0 bases at J, with 8 bases in the middle. CDR3 length: 15 amino acids. CDR1 and CDR2 from the germline V gene are SGHRS and YFSETQ. CDR3 sequence: CASSFQGPNTGELFF. The CDR3 nucleotides read TGCGCCAGCAGCTTTCAGGGCCCGAACACCGGGGAGCTGTTTTTT.

In nucleotides, the CDR3 is TGCAGTGCCTTAGGACAGATTCGTACGACCAAAAACATTCAGTACTTC. This translates into CSALGQIRTTKNIQYF. The genes are TRBV20-1 and TRBJ2-4; TRBD1 might be the D (6 bases). V lost 6 bases and J 2 bases, leaving 20 bases between the germline ends. The V gene's germline CDR1 is DFQATT and CDR2 SNEGSKA (reference sequence). The CDR3 loop spans 16 amino acids.

This sequence joins TRBV5-1 and TRBJ2-5; 9 bases fit TRBD2. Germline CDR1 is SGHRS and CDR2 is YFSETQ. J gave up 5 bases and V 7 bases, and 9 bases lay outside the gene matches. The CDR3 covers 14 residues. For the CDR3, the DNA is TGCGCCAGCTCCTTAGCGGGAGTAGCCGAGACCCAGTACTTC. It encodes CASSLAGVAETQYF. The whole variable domain, remainder taken from reference TRBV5-1 and TRBJ2-5, is KAGVTQTPRYLIKTRGQQVTLSCSPISGHRSVSWYQQTPGQGLQFLFEYFSETQRNKGNFPGRFSGRQFSNSRSEMNVSTLELGDSALYLCASSLAGVAETQYFGPGTRLLVL.

Of note for this clonotype: A read error is possible here, since a much larger clone lies one base away. The chain uses TRBV20-1 and TRBJ2-7; 11 bases fit TRBD2. Germline-derived CDR1 and CDR2 are DFQATT and SNEGSKA (reference sequence). Unmatched junction bases numbered 4, after V lost 5 bases and J lost 7 bases. The CDR3 spans 12 residues. CDR3 DNA: TGCAGTGCTCCGGGACTAGCGGATGAGCAGTACTTC. It specifies CSAPGLADEQYF.

This clonotype has a handful of counts. The chain recombines TRBV5-1 with TRBJ1-2; 10 nucleotides match TRBD1. The CDR3 contains 15 residues. Trimming removed 5 bases from V and 8 bases from J; junction bases left unmatched: 12. The germline V gene has CDR1 SGHRS and CDR2 YFSETQ. CDR3 amino acids: CASRGSGQGRLGYTF. For the CDR3, the DNA is TGCGCCAGCAGGGGGTCGGGACAGGGGCGCCTCGGCTACACCTTC.

There are many counts of this clonotype. The chain recombines TRBV9 with TRBJ1-5, with 7 positions matching TRBD1. Trimming took 3 bases from V and 5 from J; bases not matched to a gene: 5. CDR1 SGDLS and CDR2 YYNGEE come from the germline V gene. The CDR3 has 14 residues. The CDR3, as DNA: TGTGCCAGCAGCGCAGACAGGGAAGATCAGCCCCAGCATTTT. Translation: CASSADREDQPQHF.

This clonotype occurred a few times. One base away lies a much larger clone, so this may be a sequencing read error. The chain employs TRBV12-3 or TRBV12-4 and TRBJ2-5, with D uncertain. The CDR3 consists of 15 residues. Trimming left V 1 base short and J 11 bases short, with 20 bases between. For the CDR3, the DNA is TGTGCCAGCAGTTTAGTGGGCTCTGGGTACAATGAGCAGTACTTC. Protein: CASSLVGSGYNEQYF.

This clonotype was picked up a small number of times. The chain recombines TRBV28 with TRBJ2-4, with TRBD1 matching over 7 bases. CDR1 and CDR2 from the germline V gene are MDHEN and SYDVKM. V lost 6 bases to trimming and J lost 0 bases; unmatched junction nucleotides: 2. The CDR3 runs to 14 residues. CDR3 DNA sequence: TGTGCCAGCAGGACAGGGACAGCCAAAAACATTCAGTACTTC. Encoded protein: CASRTGTAKNIQYF.

By share, this clonotype ranks as medium-sized (0.01 to 0.1%). The V and J genes are TRBV20-1 and TRBJ2-1; the D is unclear. Trimming took 0 bases from V and 3 from J, leaving 12 bases between them. In germline, CDR1 is DFQATT, CDR2 SNEGSKA (reference sequence). The CDR3 totals 15 residues. DNA for the CDR3: TGCAGTGCTAGAGATTTAAGCCGAGACTACAATGAGCAGTTCTTC. This encodes CSARDLSRDYNEQFF.

This clonotype has a count of ten or more. The V call is TRBV29-1, the J call TRBJ1-1; D call uncertain. This CDR3 has 13 amino acids. Germline loops: CDR1 SQVTM, CDR2 ANQGSEA. The V gene lost 3 bases and the J gene lost 0 bases, with 8 bases spanning the gap. The CDR3 sequence: CSVEYTLNTEAFF. The CDR3 region has the DNA TGCAGCGTTGAGTACACTTTGAACACTGAAGCTTTCTTT.